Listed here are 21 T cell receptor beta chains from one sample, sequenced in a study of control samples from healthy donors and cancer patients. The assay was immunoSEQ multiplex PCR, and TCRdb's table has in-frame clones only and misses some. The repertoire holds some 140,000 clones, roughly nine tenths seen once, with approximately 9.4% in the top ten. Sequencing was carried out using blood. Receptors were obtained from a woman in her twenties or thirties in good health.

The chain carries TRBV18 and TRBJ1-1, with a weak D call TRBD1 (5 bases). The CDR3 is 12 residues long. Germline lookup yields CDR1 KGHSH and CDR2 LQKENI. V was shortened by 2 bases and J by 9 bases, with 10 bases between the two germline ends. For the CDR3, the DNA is TGTGCCAGCTCACCAGGGGACGCGAAAGCTTTCTTT. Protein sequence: CASSPGDAKAFF.

The CDR3 here is CASSTGPGSQPQHF. The CDR3 nucleotides read TGTGCCAGCAGTACGGGGCCGGGCTCTCAGCCCCAGCATTTT. V is TRBV2 and J is TRBJ1-5, with a weak D call TRBD1 (5 bases). V was pared by 5 bases and J by 6 bases, with 14 bases between. The CDR3 has 14 amino acids. Germline assignment: CDR1 SNHLY and CDR2 FYNNEI.

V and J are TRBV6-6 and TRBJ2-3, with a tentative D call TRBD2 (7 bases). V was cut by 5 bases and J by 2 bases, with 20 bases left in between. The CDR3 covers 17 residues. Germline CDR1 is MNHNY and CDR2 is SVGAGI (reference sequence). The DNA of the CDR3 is TGTGCCAGCAGTCCCAAATGGGGGGGCTTGGTCACAGATACGCAGTATTTT. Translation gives CASSPKWGGLVTDTQYF.

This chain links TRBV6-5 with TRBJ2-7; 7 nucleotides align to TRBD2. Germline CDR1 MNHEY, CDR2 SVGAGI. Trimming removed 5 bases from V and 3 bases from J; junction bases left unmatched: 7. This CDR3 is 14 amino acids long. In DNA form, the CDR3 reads TGTGCCAGCAGTCCCCGGACTAGTATCTACGAGCAGTACTTC. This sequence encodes CASSPRTSIYEQYF.

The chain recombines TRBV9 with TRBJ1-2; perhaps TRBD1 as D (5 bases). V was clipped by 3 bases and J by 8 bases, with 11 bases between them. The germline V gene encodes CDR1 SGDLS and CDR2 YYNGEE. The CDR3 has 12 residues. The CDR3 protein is CASSAAGQGYTF. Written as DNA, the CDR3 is TGTGCCAGCAGCGCGGCAGGGCAGGGCTACACCTTC.

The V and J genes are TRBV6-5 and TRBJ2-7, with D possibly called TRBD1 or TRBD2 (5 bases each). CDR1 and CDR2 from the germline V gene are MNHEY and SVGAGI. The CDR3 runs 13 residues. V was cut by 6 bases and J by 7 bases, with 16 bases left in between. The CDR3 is CASRGTAGLEQYF. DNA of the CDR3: TGTGCCAGCAGAGGGACGGCCGGATTGGAGCAGTACTTC.

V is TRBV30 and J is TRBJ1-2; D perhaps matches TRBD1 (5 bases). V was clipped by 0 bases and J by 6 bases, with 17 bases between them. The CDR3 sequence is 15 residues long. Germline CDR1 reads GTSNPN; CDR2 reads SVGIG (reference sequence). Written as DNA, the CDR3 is TGTGCCTGGAGTGTACGGGGGGGTTTTTGGGATGGCTACACCTTC. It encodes CAWSVRGGFWDGYTF.

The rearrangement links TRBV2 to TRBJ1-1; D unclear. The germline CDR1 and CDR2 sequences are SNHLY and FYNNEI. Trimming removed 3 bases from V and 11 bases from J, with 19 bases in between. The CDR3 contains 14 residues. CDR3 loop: CASSDGPPLVSAFF. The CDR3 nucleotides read TGTGCCAGCAGTGACGGACCACCCCTGGTGTCTGCTTTCTTT.

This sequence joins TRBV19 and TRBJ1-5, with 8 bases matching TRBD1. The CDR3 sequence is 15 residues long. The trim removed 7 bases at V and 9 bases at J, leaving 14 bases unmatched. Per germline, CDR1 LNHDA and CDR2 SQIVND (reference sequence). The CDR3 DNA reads TGTGCCAGTACCACCGCCGGGACAGGCATCCCGCCCCAGCATTTT. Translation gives CASTTAGTGIPPQHF.

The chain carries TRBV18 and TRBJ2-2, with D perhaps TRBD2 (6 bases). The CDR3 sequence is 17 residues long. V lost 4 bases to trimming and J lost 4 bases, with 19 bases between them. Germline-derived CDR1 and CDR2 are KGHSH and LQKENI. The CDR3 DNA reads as TGTGCCAGCTCACTAACACGGGACTCCCCTTCCACCGGGGAGCTGTTTTTT. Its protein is CASSLTRDSPSTGELFF.

DNA for the CDR3: TGTGCCACCAGCAGAGATGAGTGGGCCTCGCTGTTTTTT. It yields the protein CATSRDEWASLFF. The chain joins TRBV15 to TRBJ1-4, with D unresolved. In germline, CDR1 is LNHNV, CDR2 YYDKDF (reference sequence). The germline V and J ends were trimmed by 0 bases and 14 bases, with 13 bases remaining between them. The CDR3 has 13 amino acids.

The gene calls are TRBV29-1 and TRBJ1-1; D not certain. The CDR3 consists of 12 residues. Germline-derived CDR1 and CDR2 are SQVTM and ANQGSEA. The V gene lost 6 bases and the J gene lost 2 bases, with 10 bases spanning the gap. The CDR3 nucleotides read TGCAGCGTCGATCAAGGAAACACTGAAGCTTTCTTT. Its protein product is CSVDQGNTEAFF.

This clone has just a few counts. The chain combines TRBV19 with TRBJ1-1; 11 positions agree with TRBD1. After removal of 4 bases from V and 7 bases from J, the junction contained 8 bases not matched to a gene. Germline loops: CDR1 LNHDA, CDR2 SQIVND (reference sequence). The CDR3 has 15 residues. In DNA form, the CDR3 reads TGTGCCAGTAGTACGGGACAGGGGGGGAAAGGTGAAGCTTTCTTT. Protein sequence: CASSTGQGGKGEAFF.

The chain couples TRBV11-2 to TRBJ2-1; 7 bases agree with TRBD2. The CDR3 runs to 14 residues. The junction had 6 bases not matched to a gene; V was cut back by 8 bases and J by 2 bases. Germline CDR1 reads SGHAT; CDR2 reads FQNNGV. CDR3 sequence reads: CASAGTTTYNEQFF. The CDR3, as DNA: TGTGCCAGCGCCGGGACTACCACCTACAATGAGCAGTTCTTC.

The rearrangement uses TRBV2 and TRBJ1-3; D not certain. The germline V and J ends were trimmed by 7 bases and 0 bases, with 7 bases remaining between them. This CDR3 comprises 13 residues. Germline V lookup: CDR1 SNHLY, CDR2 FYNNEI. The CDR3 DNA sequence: TGTGCCAGCACTGGAAACTCTGGAAACACCATATATTTT. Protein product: CASTGNSGNTIYF.

The CDR3 region has the DNA TGTGCCAGCAGCCCTACCCCGGGATTTACTAACTATGGCTACACCTTC. Protein: CASSPTPGFTNYGYTF. The rearrangement links TRBV5-6 to TRBJ1-2; no clear D gene. V was shortened by 4 bases and J by 0 bases, with 16 bases between the two germline ends. The CDR3 contains 16 residues. CDR1 is SGHDT and CDR2 is YYEEEE in the germline V gene. The variable domain in full, with the rest retrieved from reference TRBV5-6 and TRBJ1-2, is DAGVTQSPTHLIKTRGQQVTLRCSPKSGHDTVSWYQQALGQGPQFIFQYYEEEERQRGNFPDRFSGHQFPNYSSELNVNALLLGDSALYLCASSPTPGFTNYGYTFGSGTRLTVV.

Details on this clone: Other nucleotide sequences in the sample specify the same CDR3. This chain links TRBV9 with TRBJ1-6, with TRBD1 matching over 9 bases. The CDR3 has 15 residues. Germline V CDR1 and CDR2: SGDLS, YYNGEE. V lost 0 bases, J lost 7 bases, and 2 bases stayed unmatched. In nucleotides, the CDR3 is TGTGCCAGCAGCGTAGGACAGGGGGGAAATTCACCCCTCCACTTT. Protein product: CASSVGQGGNSPLHF.

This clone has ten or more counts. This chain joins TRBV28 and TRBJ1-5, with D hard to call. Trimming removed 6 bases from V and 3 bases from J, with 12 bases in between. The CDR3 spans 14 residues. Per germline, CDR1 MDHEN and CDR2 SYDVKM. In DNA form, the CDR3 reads TGTGCCAGCAGGTTCTGGGCAGACAATCAGCCCCAGCATTTT. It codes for CASRFWADNQPQHF.

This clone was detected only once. The CDR3 spells CASNSRSTAVHEQYF. The CDR3 DNA reads as TGCGCCAGCAATTCTAGGTCTACAGCTGTTCACGAGCAGTACTTC. V and J are TRBV5-1 and TRBJ2-7; no clear D. The CDR3 extends over 15 amino acids. CDR1 is SGHRS and CDR2 is YFSETQ in the germline V gene. Between the trimmed V and J ends, which lost 6 bases and 5 bases, there was a span of 21 bases.

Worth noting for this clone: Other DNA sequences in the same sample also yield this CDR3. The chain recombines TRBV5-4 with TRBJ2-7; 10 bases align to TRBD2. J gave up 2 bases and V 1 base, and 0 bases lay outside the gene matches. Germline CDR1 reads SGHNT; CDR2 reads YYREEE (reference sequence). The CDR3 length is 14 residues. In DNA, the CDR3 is TGTGCCAGCAGCTTGACTAGCGGGACCTACGAGCAGTACTTC. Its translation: CASSLTSGTYEQYF.

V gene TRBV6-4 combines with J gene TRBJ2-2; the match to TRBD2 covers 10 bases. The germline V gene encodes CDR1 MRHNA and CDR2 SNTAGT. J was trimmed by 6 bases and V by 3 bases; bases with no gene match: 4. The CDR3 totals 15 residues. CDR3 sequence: CASSEGAGGPGELFF. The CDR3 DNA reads TGTGCCAGCAGTGAAGGAGCGGGAGGGCCCGGGGAGCTGTTTTTT.